This TCR beta chain was recorded in a study of T-cell memory formation after mild COVID-19. TCRdb reanalysed the 5' RACE reads using MiXCR and keeps one entry per CDR3 protein. The table includes 500,000 to 600,000 distinct CDR3 sequences, more than 15% detected once. V lost 5 bases and J lost 1, with 11 bases in between. From germline, CDR1 is GTSNPN and CDR2 SVGIG (reference sequence). The CDR3 sequence is 13 residues long. The genes are TRBV30 and TRBJ1-2; D gene unclear. The sample comprised PBMCs or a T cell subset sorted from them (not recorded which). The source of this sequence is an adult woman who had mild COVID-19 (a few samples of this study predate the infection). Cell type and time point are not known. CDR3: CAWALGSNYGYTF. CDR3 DNA sequence: TGTGCCTGGGCATTAGGGAGTAACTATGGCTACACCTTC.